These 4 T cell receptor beta chains were all obtained from the same sample, sequenced in a study of OX40 agonist ivuxolimab in advanced cancers. Library creation used the immunoSEQ multiplex PCR assay. TCRdb mirrors the immuneACCESS table, restricted to in-frame sequences. Some clones are absent from its copies; in checked studies, under half trace to an unresolved V gene, and the reason for the others is unknown. Within this sample are about 26,000 clones, with around four fifths of them counted one time only. Jointly, the top ten make up approximately 26% of the sample. The specimen comprised CD4+ or CD8+ T cells sorted from blood, sampled in a trial of the OX40 agonist ivuxolimab. These receptors were taken from an adult with an advanced solid tumor such as melanoma, head and neck, liver or kidney cancer.

V is TRBV28 and J is TRBJ1-1, with no clear D. Trimming left V 3 bases short and J 6 bases short, with 14 bases between. The length of the CDR3 is 14 residues. The germline V gene has CDR1 MDHEN and CDR2 SYDVKM. The CDR3 protein is CASSFFARMAEAFF. The CDR3, as DNA: TGTGCCAGCAGTTTTTTTGCTCGGATGGCTGAAGCTTTCTTT.

V usage is TRBV2 and J usage is TRBJ2-7; D not resolved. This CDR3 has 11 amino acids. Germline V gene lookup returns CDR1 SNHLY and CDR2 FYNNEI. Trimming pared 6 bases from V and 6 bases from J, leaving 9 bases between. The DNA for the CDR3 is TGTGCCAGCAGCTCCCCCCCCGAGCAGTACTTC. Protein: CASSSPPEQYF.

This chain uses TRBV6-5 with TRBJ1-4; D is uncertain. The V and J ends lost 2 bases and 7 bases respectively, with 5 bases between them. The CDR3 extends over 12 amino acids. The germline V gene has CDR1 MNHEY and CDR2 SVGAGI. CDR3 coding DNA: TGTGCCAGCAGTTACGATAGTGAAAAACTGTTTTTT. Protein sequence: CASSYDSEKLFF.

This chain links TRBV28 with TRBJ1-1; tentatively, D is TRBD1 (6 bases). Trimming took 6 bases from V and 6 from J, leaving 11 bases between them. This CDR3 has 12 residues. From germline, CDR1 is MDHEN and CDR2 SYDVKM. CDR3 sequence reads: CASSLGGAEAFF. The CDR3 DNA follows: TGTGCCAGCAGCCTGGGGGGCGCTGAAGCTTTCTTT.